The sequence of this T cell receptor (beta chain) was determined in a study of cytomegalovirus exposure and HLA in healthy donors. 13 Jbeta primers and 60 Vbeta primers were used for the PCR. Profiling relied on immunoSEQ multiplex PCR, and the TCRdb table lists in-frame clones only, not all of them. The specimen's table records about 200,000 clones. The CDR3 is 13 residues long. Trimming took off 6 bases at V and 6 bases at J, with 11 bases between the two ends. Per the germline V gene, CDR1 is LNHDA and CDR2 is SQIVND (reference sequence). V and J are TRBV19 and TRBJ2-2; D might be TRBD1 (5 bases). The sequencing sample was made of PBMCs. The sequence derives from a man aged 25-40 years in good health and CMV-seronegative. The CDR3 nucleotides are TGTGCCAGTAGGGAAGGGGTAGCCGGGGAGCTGTTTTTT. This encodes CASREGVAGELFF.